One sample yielded the 12 T cell receptor beta chains listed below, sequenced in a study of blood T cell repertoires in COVID-19. The protocol was immunoSEQ multiplex PCR, while the TCRdb copy is restricted to in-frame clones and leaves out a portion. Of some 410,000 clones in the sample, approximately 87% were seen once. Sequenced sample: PBMCs or T cells enriched from blood (not recorded which). These receptors all come from a woman aged 25 to 39 with acute COVID-19.

This chain uses TRBV30 with TRBJ2-2; TRBD1 might be the D (9 bases). The V and J ends lost 7 bases and 5 bases respectively, with 20 bases between them. CDR3 length: 15 residues. Germline V gives CDR1 GTSNPN, CDR2 SVGIG (reference sequence). The DNA of the CDR3 is TGTGCCTCGGGGGGGACAGGGAAGTCTACCGGGGAGCTGTTTTTT. Translating gives CASGGTGKSTGELFF.

The chain joins TRBV7-6 to TRBJ2-1, with D possibly matching TRBD2 (5 bases). The CDR3 sequence is 15 residues long. CDR1 and CDR2 (germline): SGHVS, FNYEAQ. Trimming pared 5 bases from V and 3 bases from J, leaving 14 bases between. CDR3: CASSRWTSIYNEQFF. CDR3 in DNA: TGTGCCAGCAGCCGTTGGACTTCAATCTACAATGAGCAGTTCTTC.

V is TRBV6-4 and J is TRBJ2-1; D is uncertain. V dropped 3 bases and J dropped 5 bases, with 5 bases sitting between them. This CDR3 has 12 amino acids. The germline V gene has CDR1 MRHNA and CDR2 SNTAGT. The CDR3 region has the DNA TGTGCCAGCAGTGATAGCCACAATGAGCAGTTCTTC. This encodes CASSDSHNEQFF.

This clone was counted a single time. CDR3 region: CASDRRIAEAFF. The DNA of the CDR3 is TGCGCCAGCGACCGGAGGATCGCTGAAGCTTTCTTT. The V gene is TRBV10-1, the J gene TRBJ1-1; D ambiguous. Germline assignment: CDR1 WNHNN and CDR2 SYGVQD (reference sequence). Trimming took off 8 bases at V and 6 bases at J, with 13 bases between the two ends. The CDR3 extends over 12 amino acids.

The chain couples TRBV5-1 to TRBJ2-3, with D tentatively TRBD1 (5 bases). V was pared by 4 bases and J by 0 bases, with 18 bases between. CDR1 is SGHRS and CDR2 is YFSETQ in the germline V gene. The CDR3 has 17 amino acids. The CDR3 region is CASSLTGFHTSTDTQYF. CDR3 nucleotides: TGCGCCAGCAGCCTAACAGGATTTCACACTAGCACAGATACGCAGTATTTT.

The rearrangement joins TRBV10-3 to TRBJ2-3; D is unresolved. Looked up from germline, CDR1 is ENHRY and CDR2 is SYGVKD. V was cut by 6 bases and J by 0 bases, with 13 bases left in between. The CDR3 extends over 15 amino acids. In DNA, the CDR3 is TGTGCCATCAGCGAGACGGTATTTAGCACAGATACGCAGTATTTT. Protein: CAISETVFSTDTQYF.

The V and J genes are TRBV29-1 and TRBJ2-4; no clear D. The CDR3 is 13 residues long. Trimming stripped 4 bases from V and 5 bases from J, with 12 bases between. CDR1 is SQVTM and CDR2 is ANQGSEA in the germline V gene. The CDR3 reads CSVAGISQNIQYF. Written as DNA, the CDR3 is TGCAGCGTTGCAGGCATTTCGCAAAACATTCAGTACTTC.

The chain recombines TRBV12-3 or TRBV12-4 with TRBJ1-2; the D is unclear. This CDR3 is built from 13 residues. The germline V and J ends were trimmed by 1 base and 4 bases, with 7 bases remaining between them. This CDR3 is CASSLVGGYGYTF. Written as DNA, the CDR3 is TGTGCCAGCAGTTTAGTTGGAGGCTATGGCTACACCTTC.

This sequence joins TRBV9 and TRBJ2-6; a possible D gene is TRBD2 (5 bases). This CDR3 is 18 amino acids long. Germline V gene lookup returns CDR1 SGDLS and CDR2 YYNGEE. Trimming pared 3 bases from V and 1 base from J, leaving 17 bases between. The CDR3 spells CASSAEPRTLSGANVLTF. DNA for the CDR3: TGTGCCAGCAGCGCAGAACCGAGGACTTTGTCTGGGGCCAACGTCCTGACTTTC.

This sequence joins TRBV10-2 and TRBJ2-7; 11 nucleotides agree with TRBD1. After removal of 8 bases from V and 3 bases from J, the junction contained 12 bases not matched to a gene. This CDR3 contains 16 residues. Germline V gene data show CDR1 as WSHSY and CDR2 as SAAADI. The CDR3 sequence: CASLQMWGQGDYEQYF. DNA for the CDR3: TGCGCCAGCCTACAAATGTGGGGACAGGGGGACTACGAGCAGTACTTC.

V and J are TRBV5-1 and TRBJ1-5; unclear D gene. Trimming cost V 5 bases and J 3 bases, with 9 bases left between them. Germline CDR1 reads SGHRS; CDR2 reads YFSETQ. This CDR3 is 13 amino acids long. This CDR3 reads CASRQDNNQPQHF. The CDR3 nucleotides read TGCGCCAGCAGACAAGATAACAATCAGCCCCAGCATTTT.

The gene calls are TRBV2 and TRBJ2-3, with a possible D match to TRBD1 (6 bases). The V and J ends lost 5 bases and 3 bases respectively, with 15 bases between them. The CDR3 contains 15 residues. The germline CDR1 and CDR2 sequences are SNHLY and FYNNEI. This CDR3 reads CASSSQGYGTDTQYF. The CDR3 region has the DNA TGTGCCAGCAGTTCGCAGGGGTATGGTACAGATACGCAGTATTTT.